The next 14 T cell receptor beta chains were all read from a single sample in a study of CD8 T cells in Susac syndrome (dated by TCRdb to about 2019). Libraries were prepared through the immunoSEQ multiplex PCR assay. RNA was extracted using the RNeasy kit, and roughly 0.5 to 1 ug of the RNA was reverse transcribed with random hexamers. The raw public data were reprocessed by TCRdb itself: fastp quality trimming at Q25, MiXCR clonotype calling, in-frame beta chains only. CDR3 protein duplicates are merged, each entry listing the most common genes and DNA. Across this sample there are around 130,000 distinct CDR3 sequences, with about 95% seen only once. Clones ranked in the top ten supply about 0.11% of the sample. The specimen sequenced was CD4+ T cells from PBMCs. The receptors originated from a human donor with multiple sclerosis.

The chain couples TRBV20-1 to TRBJ2-3; a possible D gene is TRBD1 (5 bases). The V end was cut by 5 bases, the J end by 0 bases, with 15 bases between. Per germline, CDR1 DFQATT and CDR2 SNEGSKA (reference sequence). The CDR3 has 15 amino acids. The CDR3 loop is CSADNRRSSTDTQYF. The CDR3 DNA follows: TGCAGTGCTGACAACAGGCGGTCTAGCACAGATACGCAGTATTTT.

This clonotype was observed once. The chain uses TRBV12-3 or TRBV12-4 and TRBJ1-5; TRBD1 agrees at 7 bases. The CDR3 is 15 residues long. V trimming: 6 bases; J trimming: 1 base; junction bases outside the gene matches: 6. CDR3 coding DNA: TGTGCCAGCAGCGCACAGGGGAAGAGCAATCAGCCCCAGCATTTT. It codes for CASSAQGKSNQPQHF.

The chain joins TRBV2 to TRBJ2-1; the D gene is possibly TRBD1 (5 bases). Trimming cost V 2 bases and J 5 bases, with 13 bases left between them. In germline, CDR1 is SNHLY, CDR2 FYNNEI. The CDR3 length is 15 residues. In DNA form, the CDR3 reads TGTGCCAGCAGTGAATATCAGGGCCTGAACAATGAGCAGTTCTTC. It encodes CASSEYQGLNNEQFF.

V and J are TRBV7-9 and TRBJ2-7; 11 bases align to TRBD1. With V trimmed by 2 bases and J by 7 bases, 4 bases remained unmatched. CDR1 is SEHNR, CDR2 FQNEAQ, per germline (reference sequence). This CDR3 has 14 residues. DNA for the CDR3: TGTGCCAGCAGCTTATTTGGGACAGGGGGAGAGCAGTACTTC. It specifies CASSLFGTGGEQYF. The variable domain in full, completed from reference TRBV7-9 and TRBJ2-7, reads DTGVSQNPRHKITKRGQNVTFRCDPISEHNRLYWYRQTLGQGPEFLTYFQNEAQLEKSRLLSDRFSAERPKGSFSTLEIQRTEQGDSAMYLCASSLFGTGGEQYFGPGTRLTVT.

The V gene is TRBV7-2, the J gene TRBJ1-2; no reliable D call. Germline assignment: CDR1 SGHTA and CDR2 FQGNSA. The CDR3 extends over 15 amino acids. Trimming cost V 1 base and J 5 bases, with 14 bases left between them. This CDR3 reads CASSLEGISGYGYTF. CDR3 DNA: TGTGCCAGCAGCTTAGAGGGCATCTCCGGGTATGGCTACACCTTC. Based on the CDR3 plus reference TRBV7-2 and TRBJ1-2, the full variable domain is GAGVSQSPSNKVTEKGKDVELRCDPISGHTALYWYRQSLGQGLEFLIYFQGNSAPDKSGLPSDRFSAERTGGSVSTLTIQRTQQEDSAVYLCASSLEGISGYGYTFGSGTRLTVV.

The CDR3 here is CAWSVGGKSYEQYF. For the CDR3, the DNA is TGTGCCTGGAGTGTGGGGGGTAAGTCCTACGAGCAGTACTTC. V gene TRBV30 combines with J gene TRBJ2-7; a possible D gene is TRBD2 (6 bases). This CDR3 is built from 14 residues. CDR1 is GTSNPN and CDR2 is SVGIG in the germline V gene (reference sequence). V was cut by 0 bases and J by 1 base, with 10 bases left in between.

V usage is TRBV6-1 and J usage is TRBJ1-1; D is unclear. Germline V CDR1 and CDR2: MNHNS, SASEGT. Trimming left V 6 bases short and J 8 bases short, with 16 bases between. The CDR3 covers 13 residues. CDR3: CASRERAPTEAFF. DNA of the CDR3: TGTGCCAGCAGAGAGAGGGCTCCGACCGAAGCTTTCTTT.

The DNA for the CDR3 is TGTGCCAGCAGCTTGGGGCTAGCGGGCACAGATACGCAGTATTTT. It translates to CASSLGLAGTDTQYF. V usage is TRBV5-8 and J usage is TRBJ2-3; 7 bases line up with TRBD2. After removal of 0 bases from V and 1 base from J, the junction contained 2 bases not matched to a gene. The CDR3 has 15 residues. CDR1 and CDR2 (germline): SGHTS, YDEGEE.

The chain has TRBV30 and TRBJ1-2; D perhaps matches TRBD1 (6 bases). The CDR3 totals 15 residues. V lost 0 bases and J lost 5, with 16 bases in between. In germline, CDR1 is GTSNPN, CDR2 SVGIG (reference sequence). The CDR3, as DNA: TGTGCCTGGAGTGTACGTGGGGGGCAGGTTTATGGCTACACCTTC. The encoded protein is CAWSVRGGQVYGYTF.

The chain recombines TRBV29-1 with TRBJ2-1; the match to TRBD2 covers 13 bases. Germline values: CDR1 SQVTM, CDR2 ANQGSEA. V lost 7 bases to trimming and J lost 4 bases; unmatched junction nucleotides: 7. The CDR3 extends over 15 amino acids. The chain's CDR3 is CSESRTSGRYNEQFF. The CDR3 region has the DNA TGCAGCGAATCTAGGACTAGCGGGAGATACAATGAGCAGTTCTTC.

J is TRBJ1-5 and V is TRBV19; possibly TRBD1 for D (5 bases). The CDR3 runs 12 residues. The germline V gene encodes CDR1 LNHDA and CDR2 SQIVND (reference sequence). The V gene lost 5 bases and the J gene lost 6 bases, with 8 bases spanning the gap. The CDR3 spells CASSSRVQPQHF. CDR3 sequence (DNA): TGTGCCAGTAGTTCCAGGGTTCAGCCCCAGCATTTT. Full variable domain (remainder filled in from reference TRBV19 and TRBJ1-5): DGGITQSPKYLFRKEGQNVTLSCEQNLNHDAMYWYRQDPGQGLRLIYYSQIVNDFQKGDIAEGYSVSREKKESFPLTVTSAQKNPTAFYLCASSSRVQPQHFGDGTRLSIL.

The rearrangement uses TRBV5-1 and TRBJ2-5; D might be TRBD2 (6 bases). Germline CDR1 SGHRS, CDR2 YFSETQ. This CDR3 region has 14 residues. V lost 3 bases and J lost 0, with 9 bases in between. The CDR3 region is CASSSGVHQETQYF. The CDR3 DNA reads TGCGCCAGCAGCTCGGGGGTTCACCAAGAGACCCAGTACTTC. The entire variable domain, with the rest obtained from reference TRBV5-1 and TRBJ2-5, is as follows: KAGVTQTPRYLIKTRGQQVTLSCSPISGHRSVSWYQQTPGQGLQFLFEYFSETQRNKGNFPGRFSGRQFSNSRSEMNVSTLELGDSALYLCASSSGVHQETQYFGPGTRLLVL.

The chain carries TRBV5-4 and TRBJ1-1; maybe TRBD1 (6 bases). Deletions cut 3 bases from V and 7 bases from J, with 10 bases between. Germline lookup yields CDR1 SGHNT and CDR2 YYREEE (reference sequence). The CDR3 spans 12 residues. The CDR3 bases are TGTGCCAGCAGCTCACAGGGCCATGAAGCTTTCTTT. Encoded protein: CASSSQGHEAFF.

The chain combines TRBV30 with TRBJ2-7, with D unresolved. The germline CDR1 and CDR2 sequences are GTSNPN and SVGIG (reference sequence). The CDR3 is 11 amino acids. V was trimmed by 2 bases and J by 4 bases, leaving 6 bases between them. CDR3 DNA sequence: TGTGCCTGGAGTCCCCTATACGAGCAGTACTTC. Its translation: CAWSPLYEQYF.